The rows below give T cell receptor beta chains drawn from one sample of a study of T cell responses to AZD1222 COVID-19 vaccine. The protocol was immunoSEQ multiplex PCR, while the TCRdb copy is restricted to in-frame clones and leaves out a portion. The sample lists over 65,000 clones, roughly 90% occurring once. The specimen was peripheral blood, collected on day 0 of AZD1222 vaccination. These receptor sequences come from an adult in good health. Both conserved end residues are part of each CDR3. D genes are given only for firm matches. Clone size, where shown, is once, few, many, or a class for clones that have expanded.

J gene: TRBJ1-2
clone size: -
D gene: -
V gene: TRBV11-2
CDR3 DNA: TGTGCCAGCAGCCCAGACAGCGAACGGGGCTACACCTTC
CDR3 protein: CASSPDSERGYTF

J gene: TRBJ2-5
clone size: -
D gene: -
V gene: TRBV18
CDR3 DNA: TGTGCCAGCTCGTCCTTGTCGGGGCGTGAGACCCAGTACTTC
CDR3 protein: CASSSLSGRETQYF

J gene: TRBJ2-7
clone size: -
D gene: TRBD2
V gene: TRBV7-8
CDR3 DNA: TGTGCCAGCAGATCGGGACTAGCGGGAGGGTACGAGCAGTACTTC
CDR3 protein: CASRSGLAGGYEQYF

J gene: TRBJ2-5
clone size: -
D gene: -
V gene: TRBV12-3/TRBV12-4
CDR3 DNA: TGTGCCAGCAGGGGGCTTCCGGAGACCCAGTACTTC
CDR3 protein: CASRGLPETQYF

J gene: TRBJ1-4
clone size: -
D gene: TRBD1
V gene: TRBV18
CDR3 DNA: TGTGCCAGCTCACTCTACAAGATCGCGGGACAGGGGAATGAAAAACTGTTTTTT
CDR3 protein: CASSLYKIAGQGNEKLFF

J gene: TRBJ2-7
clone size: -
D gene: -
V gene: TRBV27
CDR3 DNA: TGTGCCAGCAGTTTAGGAGGGAACGAGCAGTACTTC
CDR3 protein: CASSLGGNEQYF

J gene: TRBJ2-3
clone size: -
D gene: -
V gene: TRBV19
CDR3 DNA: TGTGCCAGTAGTACCCGCATGACCCACACAGATACGCAGTATTTT
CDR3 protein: CASSTRMTHTDTQYF

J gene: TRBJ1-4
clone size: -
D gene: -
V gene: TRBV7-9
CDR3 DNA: TGTGCCAGCAGCTCCCATGTGGGGCAGGGAAGTGAAAAACTGTTTTTT
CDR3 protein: CASSSHVGQGSEKLFF

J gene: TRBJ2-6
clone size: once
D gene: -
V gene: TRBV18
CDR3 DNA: TGTGCCAGCTCACAACAGGGTCTAGGGGCCAACGTCCTGACTTTC
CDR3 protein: CASSQQGLGANVLTF

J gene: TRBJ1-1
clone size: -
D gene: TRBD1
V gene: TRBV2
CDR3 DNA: TGTGCCAGCAGGATACTAGGGGGCGGGTACACTGAAGCTTTCTTT
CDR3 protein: CASRILGGGYTEAFF

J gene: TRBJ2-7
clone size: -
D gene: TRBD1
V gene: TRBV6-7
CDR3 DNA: TGTGCCAGCAGTTACCCCCCGACAGGGTGCACCTACGAGCAGTACTTC
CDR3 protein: CASSYPPTGCTYEQYF

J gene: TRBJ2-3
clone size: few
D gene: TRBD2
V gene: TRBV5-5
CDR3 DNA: TGTGCCAGCAGCGACCTAGCGGGAGACCCCACAGATACGCAGTATTTT
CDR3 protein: CASSDLAGDPTDTQYF

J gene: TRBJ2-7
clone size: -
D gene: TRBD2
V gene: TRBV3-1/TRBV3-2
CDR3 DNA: TGTGCCAGCAGCCAGCGGGGGAGCTCCTACGAGCAGTACTTC
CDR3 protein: CASSQRGSSYEQYF

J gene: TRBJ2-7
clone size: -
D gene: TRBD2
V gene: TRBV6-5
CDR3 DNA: TGTGCCAGCACCCGGACTAGCGGGGGGGCAAGGGAGCAGTACTTC
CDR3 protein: CASTRTSGGAREQYF